This T cell receptor beta chain was captured by sequencing in a study of blood T cell repertoires in COVID-19. The wider study: The United States, Italy and Spain were the sources of the acute and convalescent COVID-19 samples. The cDNA or gDNA used as material had been derived from T cells, B-cell-depleted T cells, or PBMCs.

In the source study's methods: Cell counts per sample came from amplifying reference gene primers. Here immunoSEQ multiplex PCR was the method, and the copy in TCRdb shows in-frame clones only, minus some. V and J calls plus clone size are reproduced from that table; the DNA served to infer D and trimming. The sample records approximately 93,000 clones, 70% to 90% being singletons. CDR1 and CDR2 (germline): MNHEY, SVGAGI. Trimming shortened V by 2 bases and J by 8 bases, and 12 bases separated the two germline ends. The length of the CDR3 is 14 residues. This chain connects TRBV6-5 to TRBJ1-4; D remains unclear. Sequenced material: peripheral blood. This TCR came from a man aged 60 to 75 with acute or convalescent COVID-19. DNA of the CDR3: TGTGCCAGCAGTTACCGGGAAGGTAGCGAAAAACTGTTTTTT. This translates into CASSYREGSEKLFF.